A selection of T cell receptor beta chains follows, all from one sample in a study of early T cells in non-severe SARS-CoV-2 infection. TCRdb redid the calling of the 5' RACE reads with MiXCR, one entry per CDR3 protein. Of under 70,000 distinct CDR3 sequences in the sample, 13% were seen once. The sequencing here drew on whole blood, taken at baseline. The origin of the receptors is an adult who was a healthcare worker with PCR-confirmed SARS-CoV-2 infection or an uninfected control (not recorded which). Each CDR3 is given with its conserved first and last residue. A D gene is named only where the DNA matches it firmly. Clone size, where shown, is once, few, many, or a class for clones that have expanded.

d_call	v_call	j_call	clone_size	cdr3_nt	cdr3_aa
NA	TRBV20-1	TRBJ2-1	few	TGCAGTGCTAGAGGCAGTGATGAGCAGTTCTTC	CSARGSDEQFF
NA	TRBV7-6	TRBJ1-6	NA	TGTGCCAGCAGCTCCGTGGGCTCCTATAATTCACCCCTCCACTTT	CASSSVGSYNSPLHF
TRBD2	TRBV6-6	TRBJ2-7	few	TGTGCCAGCAACGGACTAGCGGATTCCTACGAGCAGTACTTC	CASNGLADSYEQYF
TRBD1	TRBV20-1	TRBJ2-7	NA	TGCAGTGCCGCCGGGACAGGGGCCTCCTACGAGCAGTACTTC	CSAAGTGASYEQYF
TRBD2	TRBV7-2	TRBJ2-5	many	TGTGCCAGCAGACGAACTAGCGGAGGGGAGACCCAGTACTTC	CASRRTSGGETQYF
NA	TRBV7-2	TRBJ2-4	many	TGTGCCAGCAGCTTAGTTTCGCCAGCTTCGGCCAAAAACATTCAGTACTTC	CASSLVSPASAKNIQYF
NA	TRBV29-1	TRBJ2-1	many	TGCAGCGTTGATACCAGGGCGCACAATGAGCAGTTCTTC	CSVDTRAHNEQFF
TRBD2	TRBV4-1	TRBJ2-1	many	TGCGCCAGCAGCCGTCCTAGCGGGACCCACAATGAGCAGTTCTTC	CASSRPSGTHNEQFF
TRBD2	TRBV10-3	TRBJ2-1	NA	TGTGCCATCAGTGAGGGCGGGAGGGCGACGAATGAGCAGTTCTTC	CAISEGGRATNEQFF
NA	TRBV19	TRBJ1-3	NA	TGTGCCAGTATGTCGATCAACTCTGGAAACACCATATATTTT	CASMSINSGNTIYF
NA	TRBV5-4	TRBJ2-5	few	TGTGCCAGCAGCTTACCAGGCGCCTACCAAGAGACCCAGTACTTC	CASSLPGAYQETQYF
NA	TRBV24-1	TRBJ2-1	NA	TGTGCCACCAGTAACCCGGGGACCTACAATGAGCAGTTCTTC	CATSNPGTYNEQFF
NA	TRBV12-3/TRBV12-4	TRBJ2-1	many	TGTGCCAGCAGTTTTGGCCGAGGGCAGTTCTTC	CASSFGRGQFF
NA	TRBV30	TRBJ1-1	NA	TGTGCCTGGAGTGTCGGGGCAGGCAACACTGAAGCTTTCTTT	CAWSVGAGNTEAFF
TRBD2	TRBV6-5	TRBJ2-1	NA	TGTGCCAGCAGGAGACTAGCGTCCAATGAGCAGTTCTTC	CASRRLASNEQFF
NA	TRBV14	TRBJ2-3	few	TGTGCCAGCAGCCAAGAGCTACGGGGAGATACGCAGTATTTT	CASSQELRGDTQYF